The rows below give T cell receptor beta chains drawn from one sample of a study of PD-L1 blockade in urothelial cancer. Clones were sequenced by immunoSEQ multiplex PCR, and TCRdb holds only the in-frame ones, with some missing. The sample yields about 81,000 clones, 89% seen once. The source was PBMCs, collected around atezolizumab (anti-PD-L1) treatment. The receptors derive from a woman over 75 with urothelial cancer. CDR3s include the opening cysteine and the closing phenylalanine or tryptophan. The D gene is left open where the match is weak. Not every row has a clone size; where given, it reads once, few, many or a size class.

CDR3 length: 14; J gene: TRBJ1-1; D gene: -; V gene: TRBV30; clone size: -; CDR3 protein: CAWRSGVWNTEAFF; CDR3 DNA: TGTGCCTGGAGGTCCGGGGTCTGGAACACTGAAGCTTTCTTT
CDR3 length: 15; J gene: TRBJ2-1; D gene: TRBD2; V gene: TRBV6-1; clone size: -; CDR3 protein: CASSELAGGGNEQFF; CDR3 DNA: TGTGCCAGCAGTGAATTAGCGGGAGGGGGCAATGAGCAGTTCTTC
CDR3 length: 13; J gene: TRBJ1-1; D gene: TRBD1; V gene: TRBV10-3; clone size: -; CDR3 protein: CAIRRGQETEAFF; CDR3 DNA: TGTGCCATCCGCAGGGGACAGGAGACTGAAGCTTTCTTT
CDR3 length: 13; J gene: TRBJ2-2; D gene: TRBD1; V gene: TRBV10-1; clone size: -; CDR3 protein: CASDRGNTGELFF; CDR3 DNA: TGCGCCAGCGACAGGGGGAACACCGGGGAGCTGTTTTTT
CDR3 length: 16; J gene: TRBJ1-5; D gene: TRBD1; V gene: TRBV18; clone size: -; CDR3 protein: CASSPDRGSSNQPQHF; CDR3 DNA: TGTGCCAGCTCACCCGACAGGGGCAGTAGCAATCAGCCCCAGCATTTT
CDR3 length: 15; J gene: TRBJ2-1; D gene: TRBD2; V gene: TRBV7-8; clone size: -; CDR3 protein: CASSLGAGGLNEQFF; CDR3 DNA: TGTGCCAGCAGCTTAGGGGCGGGAGGACTAAATGAGCAGTTCTTC
CDR3 length: 14; J gene: TRBJ2-1; D gene: TRBD1; V gene: TRBV7-3; clone size: -; CDR3 protein: CASTKQGRTAEQFF; CDR3 DNA: TGTGCCAGCACCAAACAGGGGAGAACAGCTGAGCAGTTCTTC
CDR3 length: 12; J gene: TRBJ2-7; D gene: TRBD2; V gene: TRBV28; clone size: -; CDR3 protein: CASSSLADEQYF; CDR3 DNA: TGTGCCAGCAGTTCCCTAGCGGACGAGCAGTACTTC
CDR3 length: 16; J gene: TRBJ2-7; D gene: TRBD2; V gene: TRBV7-6; clone size: -; CDR3 protein: CASSPLGASGAYEQYF; CDR3 DNA: TGTGCCAGCAGCCCCCTCGGGGCTAGCGGGGCCTACGAGCAGTACTTC
CDR3 length: 13; J gene: TRBJ1-2; D gene: -; V gene: TRBV9; clone size: -; CDR3 protein: CASSVDRYYGYTF; CDR3 DNA: TGTGCCAGCAGCGTAGACAGGTACTATGGCTACACCTTC
CDR3 length: 15; J gene: TRBJ1-1; D gene: TRBD1; V gene: TRBV27; clone size: -; CDR3 protein: CASSLSRTGGTEAFF; CDR3 DNA: TGTGCCAGCAGTTTATCGCGGACAGGGGGCACTGAAGCTTTCTTT
CDR3 length: 14; J gene: TRBJ1-2; D gene: TRBD1; V gene: TRBV30; clone size: -; CDR3 protein: CAWTTGQGLYGYTF; CDR3 DNA: TGTGCCTGGACGACCGGACAGGGGCTCTATGGCTACACCTTC
CDR3 length: 15; J gene: TRBJ2-2; D gene: TRBD1; V gene: TRBV9; clone size: -; CDR3 protein: CASSVAGGYTGELFF; CDR3 DNA: TGTGCCAGCAGCGTGGCAGGGGGCTACACCGGGGAGCTGTTTTTT
CDR3 length: 16; J gene: TRBJ2-2; D gene: -; V gene: TRBV4-2; clone size: -; CDR3 protein: CASSPLHRGGTGELFF; CDR3 DNA: TGTGCCAGCAGCCCTCTCCACAGGGGAGGCACCGGGGAGCTGTTTTTT
CDR3 length: 14; J gene: TRBJ2-1; D gene: TRBD2; V gene: TRBV5-5; clone size: -; CDR3 protein: CASSQTSQGNEQFF; CDR3 DNA: TGTGCCAGCAGCCAGACTAGCCAGGGCAATGAGCAGTTCTTC
CDR3 length: 13; J gene: TRBJ2-7; D gene: -; V gene: TRBV28; clone size: -; CDR3 protein: CASSRGGTYEQYF; CDR3 DNA: TGTGCCAGCAGTCGGGGAGGAACCTACGAGCAGTACTTC
CDR3 length: 16; J gene: TRBJ1-1; D gene: -; V gene: TRBV30; clone size: once; CDR3 protein: CAWSVLGGLGETEAFF; CDR3 DNA: TGTGCCTGGAGTGTACTAGGGGGTCTGGGGGAAACTGAAGCTTTCTTT
CDR3 length: 18; J gene: TRBJ2-3; D gene: TRBD2; V gene: TRBV6-1; clone size: -; CDR3 protein: CASSEFPGRAGVGGTQYF; CDR3 DNA: TGTGCCAGCAGTGAATTCCCCGGGCGAGCGGGAGTGGGGGGTACGCAGTATTTT
CDR3 length: 12; J gene: TRBJ1-2; D gene: -; V gene: TRBV6-6; clone size: -; CDR3 protein: CASRFRDYGYTF; CDR3 DNA: TGTGCCAGCCGATTCCGAGACTATGGCTACACCTTC
CDR3 length: 12; J gene: TRBJ2-7; D gene: -; V gene: TRBV29-1; clone size: once; CDR3 protein: CSVGGRTYEQYF; CDR3 DNA: TGCAGCGTTGGTGGCAGGACCTACGAGCAGTACTTC
CDR3 length: 14; J gene: TRBJ2-7; D gene: TRBD1; V gene: TRBV5-1; clone size: once; CDR3 protein: CASSRTQGAHEQYF; CDR3 DNA: TGCGCCAGCAGCAGAACACAGGGGGCCCACGAGCAGTACTTC
CDR3 length: 16; J gene: TRBJ2-2; D gene: TRBD2; V gene: TRBV5-1; clone size: -; CDR3 protein: CASSNGLAGNTGELFF; CDR3 DNA: TGCGCCAGCAGCAACGGACTAGCGGGTAACACCGGGGAGCTGTTTTTT
CDR3 length: 14; J gene: TRBJ2-3; D gene: TRBD1; V gene: TRBV10-3; clone size: -; CDR3 protein: CAISEGQGTDTQYF; CDR3 DNA: TGTGCCATCAGTGAGGGACAGGGCACAGATACGCAGTATTTT
CDR3 length: 12; J gene: TRBJ1-1; D gene: -; V gene: TRBV10-1; clone size: -; CDR3 protein: CASSEKGTEAFF; CDR3 DNA: TGCGCCAGCAGTGAGAAGGGGACTGAAGCTTTCTTT
CDR3 length: 12; J gene: TRBJ2-1; D gene: TRBD2; V gene: TRBV28; clone size: -; CDR3 protein: CAIRGLAYEQFF; CDR3 DNA: TGTGCCATACGGGGACTAGCATATGAGCAGTTCTTC
CDR3 length: 19; J gene: TRBJ1-2; D gene: -; V gene: TRBV27; clone size: -; CDR3 protein: CASRSPGTFIGPDSYGYTF; CDR3 DNA: TGTGCCAGCAGGAGTCCAGGGACTTTTATCGGACCGGATAGCTATGGCTACACCTTC
CDR3 length: 14; J gene: TRBJ2-1; D gene: -; V gene: TRBV10-3; clone size: -; CDR3 protein: CAIKIGAQGNEQFF; CDR3 DNA: TGTGCCATCAAGATAGGGGCCCAGGGCAATGAGCAGTTCTTC
CDR3 length: 14; J gene: TRBJ2-7; D gene: TRBD1; V gene: TRBV7-2; clone size: -; CDR3 protein: CASSSGDRVYEQYF; CDR3 DNA: TGTGCCAGCAGCTCGGGGGACAGGGTGTACGAGCAGTACTTC
CDR3 length: 13; J gene: TRBJ2-3; D gene: -; V gene: TRBV5-6; clone size: once; CDR3 protein: CASSQVGIDTQYF; CDR3 DNA: TGTGCCAGCAGCCAAGTCGGGATAGATACGCAGTATTTT
CDR3 length: 11; J gene: TRBJ1-2; D gene: -; V gene: TRBV18; clone size: -; CDR3 protein: CASSPSVGYTF; CDR3 DNA: TGTGCCAGCTCACCCTCCGTAGGCTACACCTTC
CDR3 length: 16; J gene: TRBJ2-3; D gene: TRBD2; V gene: TRBV4-1; clone size: -; CDR3 protein: CASSQLAGGAPDTQYF; CDR3 DNA: TGCGCCAGCAGCCAATTAGCGGGAGGGGCACCAGATACGCAGTATTTT
CDR3 length: 14; J gene: TRBJ1-4; D gene: -; V gene: TRBV30; clone size: -; CDR3 protein: CAWSVGQGYEKLFF; CDR3 DNA: TGTGCCTGGTCAGTGGGGCAGGGTTATGAAAAACTGTTTTTT
CDR3 length: 17; J gene: TRBJ2-2; D gene: TRBD1; V gene: TRBV29-1; clone size: once; CDR3 protein: CSVEVGGGTGRIGELFF; CDR3 DNA: TGCAGCGTTGAAGTAGGAGGGGGGACAGGACGTATCGGGGAGCTGTTTTTT
CDR3 length: 17; J gene: TRBJ2-1; D gene: TRBD2; V gene: TRBV10-3; clone size: -; CDR3 protein: CAIRSSSGRNSYNEQFF; CDR3 DNA: TGTGCCATCAGATCGTCTAGCGGGAGAAACTCCTACAATGAGCAGTTCTTC
CDR3 length: 12; J gene: TRBJ1-2; D gene: -; V gene: TRBV7-2; clone size: -; CDR3 protein: CASSLGTGGYTF; CDR3 DNA: TGTGCCAGCAGCTTAGGAACCGGTGGCTACACCTTC
CDR3 length: 13; J gene: TRBJ1-2; D gene: TRBD1; V gene: TRBV7-8; clone size: -; CDR3 protein: CASNDRGNYGYTF; CDR3 DNA: TGTGCCAGCAATGACAGGGGAAACTATGGCTACACCTTC
CDR3 length: 17; J gene: TRBJ2-5; D gene: TRBD2; V gene: TRBV18; clone size: -; CDR3 protein: CASSPRLAHSAGETQYF; CDR3 DNA: TGTGCCAGCTCACCACGACTAGCACATTCAGCGGGAGAGACCCAGTACTTC
CDR3 length: 13; J gene: TRBJ2-5; D gene: -; V gene: TRBV5-4; clone size: -; CDR3 protein: CASSLPSAETQYF; CDR3 DNA: TGTGCCAGCAGCTTGCCTAGCGCGGAGACCCAGTACTTC
CDR3 length: 13; J gene: TRBJ1-2; D gene: -; V gene: TRBV6-5; clone size: -; CDR3 protein: CASSATGPYGYTF; CDR3 DNA: TGTGCCAGCAGTGCGACAGGCCCCTATGGCTACACCTTC
CDR3 length: 14; J gene: TRBJ2-5; D gene: -; V gene: TRBV5-1; clone size: -; CDR3 protein: CASSLDRSQETQYF; CDR3 DNA: TGCGCCAGCAGCTTGGACAGGAGCCAAGAGACCCAGTACTTC
CDR3 length: 16; J gene: TRBJ2-6; D gene: -; V gene: TRBV27; clone size: -; CDR3 protein: CASSLGGLSGANVLTF; CDR3 DNA: TGTGCCAGCAGTTTAGGCGGACTCTCTGGGGCCAACGTCCTGACTTTC
CDR3 length: 15; J gene: TRBJ2-6; D gene: -; V gene: TRBV28; clone size: -; CDR3 protein: CASQGSSTGANVLTF; CDR3 DNA: TGTGCCAGCCAGGGATCGAGTACTGGGGCCAACGTCCTGACTTTC
CDR3 length: 13; J gene: TRBJ2-7; D gene: -; V gene: TRBV2; clone size: -; CDR3 protein: CASNPGTSLEQYF; CDR3 DNA: TGTGCCAGCAACCCCGGGACATCCCTCGAGCAGTACTTC
CDR3 length: 14; J gene: TRBJ2-1; D gene: TRBD2; V gene: TRBV27; clone size: -; CDR3 protein: CASSPGLAGNEQFF; CDR3 DNA: TGTGCCAGCAGTCCGGGACTAGCGGGCAATGAGCAGTTCTTC
CDR3 length: 11; J gene: TRBJ2-7; D gene: -; V gene: TRBV20-1; clone size: -; CDR3 protein: CSASSGYEQYF; CDR3 DNA: TGCAGTGCTAGTAGTGGCTACGAGCAGTACTTC
CDR3 length: 16; J gene: TRBJ2-1; D gene: TRBD2; V gene: TRBV6-1; clone size: -; CDR3 protein: CASSETAGGAYNEQFF; CDR3 DNA: TGTGCCAGCAGTGAAACAGCGGGGGGGGCTTACAATGAGCAGTTCTTC
CDR3 length: 13; J gene: TRBJ1-2; D gene: -; V gene: TRBV4-2; clone size: -; CDR3 protein: CASRDFGGDGYTF; CDR3 DNA: TGTGCCAGCAGGGATTTCGGGGGGGACGGCTACACCTTC
CDR3 length: 16; J gene: TRBJ1-2; D gene: TRBD1; V gene: TRBV4-2; clone size: -; CDR3 protein: CASSQHQDRGTWGYTF; CDR3 DNA: TGTGCCAGCAGCCAACATCAGGACAGGGGAACTTGGGGCTACACCTTC